The T cell receptor (beta chain) described here comes from a study of cytomegalovirus exposure and HLA in healthy donors. Overall study results and limits: Reported results showed that the classifier diagnosed cytomegalovirus status with high specificity and sensitivity. The authors confirmed in vitro that three CMV-associated chains were specific for CMV antigens.

As concerns this clone: As yet, its antigen is unknown.

PCR employed 60 Vbeta and 13 Jbeta primers. Original analysis: Counted up in a later analysis, unique TCR beta chains came to about 80 million, with around 11 million shared. Clones were read by immunoSEQ multiplex PCR, and TCRdb kept only the in-frame ones, dropping some. V, J and clone size are those of that table, while D and trimming were read from the DNA. The table lists under 200,000 clones, 70% to 90% of them singletons, with roughly 0.32% in the top ten. Germline-derived CDR1 and CDR2 are MNHEY and SMNVEV (reference sequence). Trimming pared 2 bases from V and 1 base from J, leaving 5 bases between. This CDR3 region has 13 residues.

The clonotype comes from a woman under 40 in good health and CMV-seronegative. The V call is TRBV27, the J call TRBJ1-1, with unresolved D. Sequenced sample: PBMCs. The CDR3: CASSLNRNTEAFF. The CDR3 nucleotides read TGTGCCAGCAGTTTAAACAGGAACACTGAAGCTTTCTTT.